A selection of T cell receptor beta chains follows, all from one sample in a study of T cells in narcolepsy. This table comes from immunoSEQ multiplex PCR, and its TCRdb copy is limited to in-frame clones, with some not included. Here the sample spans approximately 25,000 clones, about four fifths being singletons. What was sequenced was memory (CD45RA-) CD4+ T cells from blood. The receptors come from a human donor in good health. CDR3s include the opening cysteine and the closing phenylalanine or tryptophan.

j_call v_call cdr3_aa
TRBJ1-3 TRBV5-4 CASSLGRNSGNTIYF
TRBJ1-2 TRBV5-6 CASSLGVHPYGYTF
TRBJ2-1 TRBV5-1 CASSTTDTGPYNEQFF
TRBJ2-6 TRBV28 CASTPAGRMTGANVLTF
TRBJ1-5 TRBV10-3 CAISGDSSNQPQHF
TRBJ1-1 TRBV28 CASSLIRANTEAFF
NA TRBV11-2 CASSSPRRTAEGEQYF
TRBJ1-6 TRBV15 CATSRAGVRNSPLHF
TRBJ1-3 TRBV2 CASSADRAGNTIYF
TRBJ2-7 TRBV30 CAYGTGGEYEQYF
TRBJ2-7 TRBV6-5 CASSRSRDEQYF
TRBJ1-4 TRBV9 CASSAGQGRIEKLFF
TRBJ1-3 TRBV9 CASSVIGLGNTIYF
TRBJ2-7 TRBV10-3 CAISAAASSYEQYF
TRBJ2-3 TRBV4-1 CASSARVGSTDTQYF
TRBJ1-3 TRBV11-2 CASSPLSSGNTIYF
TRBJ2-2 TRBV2 CASRKGRQGVAGELFF
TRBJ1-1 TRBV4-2 CASSQVWDIDTEAFF
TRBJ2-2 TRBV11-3 CASSRGVDAGELFF
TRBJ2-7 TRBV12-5 CASGPGYEQYF
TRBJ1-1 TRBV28 CASSSNPTEAFF
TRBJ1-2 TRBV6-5 CASALGGYTF
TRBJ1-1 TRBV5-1 CATKNGIGRTTEAFF
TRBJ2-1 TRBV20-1 CSAKILNEQFF
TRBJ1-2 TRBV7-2 CASSLAGGEGYTF
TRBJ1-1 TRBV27 CASLMSGRNTEAFF
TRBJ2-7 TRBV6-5 CASSRDNSYEQYF
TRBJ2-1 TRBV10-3 CAISGDRRSRRVYNEQFF
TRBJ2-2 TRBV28 CASSAVIWQSGELFF
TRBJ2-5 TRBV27 CASSLSPGGPGETQYF
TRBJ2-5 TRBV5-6 CASSGRQGQETQYF
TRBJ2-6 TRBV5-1 CASSFGQFSGANVLTF
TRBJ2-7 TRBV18 CASSTSSYEQYF
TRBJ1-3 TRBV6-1 CASRSEGGAGNTIYF
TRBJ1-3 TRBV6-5 CASSYSGNTIYF
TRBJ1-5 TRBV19 CASSRGDGQPQHF
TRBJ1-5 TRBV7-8 CASSPIGGINQPQHF
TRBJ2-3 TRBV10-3 CAISDGLGNTDTQYF
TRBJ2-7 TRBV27 CASRPPGPPYEQYF
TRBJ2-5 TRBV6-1 CASIGSQETQYF
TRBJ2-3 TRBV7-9 CASSLIRADTQYF
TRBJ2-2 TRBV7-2 CASSPRARGNTGELFF
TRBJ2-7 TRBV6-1 CASKLSGGSDEQYF
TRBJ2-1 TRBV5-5 CASSLGTGGHGNEQFF
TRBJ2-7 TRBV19 CASSIASGSNPYEQYF
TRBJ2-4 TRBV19 CASRQGGENIQYF
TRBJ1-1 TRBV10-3 CASRGPGGSTEAFF
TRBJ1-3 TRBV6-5 CASRRQAHSGNTIYF
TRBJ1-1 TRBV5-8 CASSLADRENTEAFF
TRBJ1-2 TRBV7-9 CASSLAQDRRNYGYTF
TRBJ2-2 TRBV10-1 CASSEGRHGELFF
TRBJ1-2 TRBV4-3 CASSQQQGYGYTF
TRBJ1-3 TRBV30 CAWSGGGASGNTIYF
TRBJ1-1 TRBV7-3 CASSFGRGNTEAFF